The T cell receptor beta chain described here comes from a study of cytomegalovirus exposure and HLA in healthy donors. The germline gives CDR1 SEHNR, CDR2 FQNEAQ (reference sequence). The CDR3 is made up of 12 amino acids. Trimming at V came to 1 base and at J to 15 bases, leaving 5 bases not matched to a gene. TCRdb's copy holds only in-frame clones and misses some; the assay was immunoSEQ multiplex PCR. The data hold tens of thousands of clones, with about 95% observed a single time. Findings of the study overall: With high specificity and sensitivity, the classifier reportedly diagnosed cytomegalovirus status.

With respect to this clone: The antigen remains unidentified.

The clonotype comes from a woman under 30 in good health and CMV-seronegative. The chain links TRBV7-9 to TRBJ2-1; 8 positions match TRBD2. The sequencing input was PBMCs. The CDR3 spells CASSLELAVWFF. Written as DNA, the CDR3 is TGTGCCAGCAGCTTAGAACTAGCGGTATGGTTCTTC.